This TCR beta chain comes out of a study of identical twins. Study findings and constraints: In cord blood, abundant beta clonotypes had fewer insertions; memory showed no trend.

The CDR3 runs 14 residues. Germline CDR1 and CDR2: ENHRY and SYGVKD. Losses at the gene ends were 8 bases for V and 3 bases for J; bases not matched to a gene: 10. With template switching, a universal primer site was added, and the cDNA carried unique molecular identifiers. One entry per CDR3 protein, called by TCRdb with MiXCR from the 5' RACE reads. The repertoire holds fewer than 250,000 distinct CDR3 sequences, with less than 8% as singletons. This clonotype was detected ten times or more. Its antigen is unidentified. A further study also used this sample, focusing on yellow fever vaccine responses in identical twins.

V usage is TRBV10-3 and J usage is TRBJ2-7; 7 bases match TRBD1. The sequenced sample consisted of memory (CD45RO+) T cells sorted from blood. The origin of this receptor is a woman between 18 and 29 years old in good health. The CDR3 is CAIADDRASYEQYF. CDR3 in DNA: TGTGCCATCGCCGACGACAGGGCGAGCTACGAGCAGTACTTC.